This T cell receptor (beta chain) is drawn from a study of T cell responses to AZD1222 COVID-19 vaccine. Study-wide results and caveats: Seropositive AZD1222 recipients at baseline numbered only six or seven. Samples come after the peak T cell response, not at day 14.

Germline V CDR1 and CDR2: SGDLS, YYNGEE. Trimming left V 0 bases short and J 6 bases short, with 11 bases between. The CDR3 runs 14 residues. To note about this clone: Its antigen remains unidentified.

The table came from immunoSEQ multiplex PCR; TCRdb's copy has only in-frame clones and leaves some out. The sample lists under 85,000 clones, roughly 86% occurring once. The material sequenced was peripheral blood, taken on day 0 of MenACWY control vaccination. The source of this sequence is an adult in good health. The chain combines TRBV9 with TRBJ2-3, with D perhaps TRBD2 (5 bases). In nucleotides, the CDR3 is TGTGCCAGCAGCGTAGCAAATAGCGTCGATACGCAGTATTTT. It codes for CASSVANSVDTQYF.